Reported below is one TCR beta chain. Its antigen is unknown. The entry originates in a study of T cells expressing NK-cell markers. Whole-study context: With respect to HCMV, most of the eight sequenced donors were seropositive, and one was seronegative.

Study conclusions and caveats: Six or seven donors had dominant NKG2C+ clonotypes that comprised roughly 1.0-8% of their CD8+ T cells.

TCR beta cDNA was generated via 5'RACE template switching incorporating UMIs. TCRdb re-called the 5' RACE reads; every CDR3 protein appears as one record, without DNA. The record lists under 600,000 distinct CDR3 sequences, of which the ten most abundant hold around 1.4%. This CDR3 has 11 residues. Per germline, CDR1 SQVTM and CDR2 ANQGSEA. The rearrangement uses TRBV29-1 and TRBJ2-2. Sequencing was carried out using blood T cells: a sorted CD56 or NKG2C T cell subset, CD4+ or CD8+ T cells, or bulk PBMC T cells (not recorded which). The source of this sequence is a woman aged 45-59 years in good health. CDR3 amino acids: CSVHGAGELFF.